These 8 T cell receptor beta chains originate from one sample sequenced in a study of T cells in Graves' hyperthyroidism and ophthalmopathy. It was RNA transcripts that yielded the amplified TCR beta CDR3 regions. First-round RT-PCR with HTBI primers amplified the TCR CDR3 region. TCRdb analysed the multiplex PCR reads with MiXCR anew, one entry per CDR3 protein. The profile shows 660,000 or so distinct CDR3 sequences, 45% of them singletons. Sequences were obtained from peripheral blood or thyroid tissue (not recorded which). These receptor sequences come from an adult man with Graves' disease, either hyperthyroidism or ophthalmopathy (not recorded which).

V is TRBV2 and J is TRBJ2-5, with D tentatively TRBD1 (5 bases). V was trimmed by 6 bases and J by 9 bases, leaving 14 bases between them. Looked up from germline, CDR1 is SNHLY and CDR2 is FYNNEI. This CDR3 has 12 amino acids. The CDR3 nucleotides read TGTGCCAGCAGCCGCCCCGAAGGGGCCCAGTACTTC. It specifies CASSRPEGAQYF.

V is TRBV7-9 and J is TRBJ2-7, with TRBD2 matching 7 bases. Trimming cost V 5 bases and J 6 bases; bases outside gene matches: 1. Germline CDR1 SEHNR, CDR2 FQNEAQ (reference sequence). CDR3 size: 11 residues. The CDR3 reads CASSRTSEQYF. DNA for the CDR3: TGTGCCAGCAGCCGGACTAGCGAGCAGTACTTC.

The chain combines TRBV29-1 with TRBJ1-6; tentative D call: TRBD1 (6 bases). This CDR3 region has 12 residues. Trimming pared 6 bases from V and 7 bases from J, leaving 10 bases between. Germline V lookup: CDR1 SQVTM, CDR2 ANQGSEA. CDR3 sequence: CSVNQGNSPLHF. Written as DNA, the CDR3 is TGCAGCGTCAATCAGGGGAATTCACCCCTCCACTTT.

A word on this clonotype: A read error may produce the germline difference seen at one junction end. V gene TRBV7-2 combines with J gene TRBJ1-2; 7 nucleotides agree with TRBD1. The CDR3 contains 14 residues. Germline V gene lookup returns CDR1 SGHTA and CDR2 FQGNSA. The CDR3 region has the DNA TGTGCCAGCAGCTACCCAGACAGGGTGGGTGGCTGCACCTTC. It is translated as CASSYPDRVGGCTF.

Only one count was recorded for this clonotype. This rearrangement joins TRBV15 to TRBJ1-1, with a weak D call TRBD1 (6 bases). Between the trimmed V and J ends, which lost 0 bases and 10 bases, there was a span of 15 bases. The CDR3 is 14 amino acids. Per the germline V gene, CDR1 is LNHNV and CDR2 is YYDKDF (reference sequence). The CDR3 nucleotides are TGTGCCACCAGCAGAGAGATTGCAGGGGCTAGAGCTTTCTTT. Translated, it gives CATSREIAGARAFF.

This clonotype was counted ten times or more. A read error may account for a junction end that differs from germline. The CDR3 reads CSVEDRGRKVNTEAFF. The CDR3 DNA is TGCAGCGTCGAAGACAGGGGTAGGAAGGTGAACACTGAAGCTTTCTTT. The chain has TRBV29-1 and TRBJ1-1; 8 nucleotides line up with TRBD1. This CDR3 spans 16 amino acids. The germline V gene has CDR1 SQVTM and CDR2 ANQGSEA.

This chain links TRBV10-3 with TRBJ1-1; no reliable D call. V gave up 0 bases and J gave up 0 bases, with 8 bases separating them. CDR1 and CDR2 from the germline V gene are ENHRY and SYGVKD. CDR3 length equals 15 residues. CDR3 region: CAISESMQLNTEAFF. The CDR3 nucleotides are TGTGCCATCAGTGAGTCGATGCAGCTGAACACTGAAGCTTTCTTT.

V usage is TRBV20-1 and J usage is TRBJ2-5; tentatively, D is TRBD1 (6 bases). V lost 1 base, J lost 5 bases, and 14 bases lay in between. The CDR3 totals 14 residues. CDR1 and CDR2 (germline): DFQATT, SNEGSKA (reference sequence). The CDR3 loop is CSARVPGGRETQYF. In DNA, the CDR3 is TGCAGTGCTAGAGTTCCTGGGGGCAGGGAGACCCAGTACTTC.